The next 24 T cell receptor beta chains were all read from a single sample in a study of T cell repertoires in cytomegalovirus infection (dated by TCRdb to between 2019 and 2020). These TCRs are of unknown antigen specificity. This specimen's treatment or condition label, per the study, means: in vitro stimulation with specific CMV peptide epitopes to enrich CMV-specific T cells. For sequencing, an Illumina HiSeq 1500 was employed. TCRdb cleaned the public reads at Q25 with fastp, built clones with MiXCR and kept in-frame beta chains. CDR3 protein sequences are deduplicated, and each keeps its most common genes and DNA. The sample records 550,000 to 700,000 distinct CDR3 sequences, 40% of which are singletons. 48% of the sample is held by the ten biggest clonotypes. The material sequenced was cultured PBMCs, taken from culture after CMV antigen stimulation. The origin of the receptors is a human donor in good health (CMV status not recorded). Some clones in this sample may be carry-over from other donors' samples.

The chain is built from TRBV18 and TRBJ1-4, with D possibly being TRBD1 (5 bases). V was pared by 2 bases and J by 8 bases, with 15 bases between. Germline V lookup: CDR1 KGHSH, CDR2 LQKENI. There are 15 residues in the CDR3. The CDR3 nucleotides are TGTGCCAGCTCACCATTCTCCGGGGCGAGAGAAAAACTGTTTTTT. Translating it yields CASSPFSGAREKLFF.

This clonotype was picked up a small number of times. The chain carries TRBV28 and TRBJ1-1; D possibly corresponds to TRBD1 (5 bases). Deletions cut 8 bases from V and 1 base from J, with 14 bases between. The CDR3 extends over 14 amino acids. In germline, CDR1 is MDHEN, CDR2 SYDVKM. The CDR3 DNA is TGTGCCAGCGGGGGGTCGCGGGGGAACACTGAAGCTTTCTTT. It specifies CASGGSRGNTEAFF. The complete variable domain, with remaining parts taken from reference TRBV28 and TRBJ1-1, reads DVKVTQSSRYLVKRTGEKVFLECVQDMDHENMFWYRQDPGLGLRLIYFSYDVKMKEKGDIPEGYSVSREKKERFSLILESASTNQTSMYLCASGGSRGNTEAFFGQGTRLTVV.

The chain employs TRBV6-5 and TRBJ1-1; 7 positions agree with TRBD1. V lost 6 bases and J lost 1; bases outside the gene matches: 11. The germline CDR1 and CDR2 sequences are MNHEY and SVGAGI. The CDR3 extends over 16 amino acids. CDR3 protein: CASRPQTGRGNTEAFF. The CDR3 nucleotides are TGTGCCAGCAGACCTCAGACAGGGAGGGGGAACACTGAAGCTTTCTTT.

This clonotype was seen a handful of times. This rearrangement joins TRBV7-8 to TRBJ2-2, with 8 bases fitting TRBD1. The CDR3 is 12 residues long. Germline CDR1 is SGHVS and CDR2 is FQNEAQ. The V and J ends lost 8 bases and 6 bases, in that order; junction bases with no gene match: 2. The CDR3 nucleotides read TGTGCCAGCGGACAGGGCCCCGGGGAGCTGTTTTTT. Amino acid sequence: CASGQGPGELFF.

The rearrangement uses TRBV10-3 and TRBJ1-2; TRBD1 aligns across 9 bases. The ends lost 5 bases at V and 4 bases at J; junction bases unmatched: 11. There are 16 residues in the CDR3. The germline CDR1 and CDR2 sequences are ENHRY and SYGVKD. The CDR3 is CAISLTGTGSPYGYTF. CDR3 coding DNA: TGTGCCATCAGTCTTACCGGGACAGGGAGTCCCTATGGCTACACCTTC.

V is TRBV4-3 and J is TRBJ1-1, with no clear D. Trimming removed 4 bases at V and 7 bases at J, with 13 bases between. Germline V CDR1 and CDR2: LGHNA, YSLEER. CDR3 length: 13 residues. The CDR3 loop reads CASSLSRTDEAFF. For the CDR3, the DNA is TGCGCCAGCAGCCTCTCAAGGACGGATGAAGCTTTCTTT.

This chain links TRBV2 with TRBJ2-1, with TRBD2 as a possible D gene (5 bases). Germline values: CDR1 SNHLY, CDR2 FYNNEI. V was pared by 7 bases and J by 3 bases, with 13 bases between. This CDR3 is 14 amino acids long. The CDR3 spells CASTALRDYNEQFF. CDR3 nucleotide sequence: TGTGCCAGCACCGCCCTTCGGGACTACAATGAGCAGTTCTTC.

This clonotype has just a few counts. The V and J genes are TRBV12-3 or TRBV12-4 and TRBJ1-2, with unresolved D. Trimming took 5 bases from V and 8 from J, leaving 15 bases between them. This CDR3 is built from 13 residues. CDR3 DNA sequence: TGTGCCAGCAGTGCCTGGACCACACGGGGCTACACCTTC. It specifies CASSAWTTRGYTF.

A few counts support this clonotype. The chain carries TRBV4-3 and TRBJ2-3, with 9 bases identical to TRBD2. V gave up 1 base and J gave up 2 bases; unmatched junction bases: 1. The germline V gene encodes CDR1 LGHNA and CDR2 YSLEER. The CDR3 sequence is 15 residues long. The DNA for the CDR3 is TGCGCCAGCAGCCAAGGACTAGCGGACACAGATACGCAGTATTTT. Translated: CASSQGLADTDTQYF.

This clonotype was counted only a few times. The CDR3 region is CASSLADNEQFF. In DNA, the CDR3 is TGTGCCAGCAGCTTAGCTGACAATGAGCAGTTCTTC. The V and J genes are TRBV11-2 and TRBJ2-1; no firm D call. The CDR3 has 12 amino acids. Germline CDR1 is SGHAT and CDR2 is FQNNGV. Trimming took off 1 base at V and 5 bases at J, with 3 bases between the two ends.

The chain joins TRBV28 to TRBJ1-2; a possible D gene is TRBD1 (5 bases). V was clipped by 7 bases and J by 6 bases, with 12 bases between them. The CDR3 runs 12 residues. Germline V gene lookup returns CDR1 MDHEN and CDR2 SYDVKM. This chain's CDR3 is CASNAGLDGYTF. The CDR3 DNA reads TGTGCCAGCAATGCAGGGCTTGATGGCTACACCTTC.

The J gene is TRBJ2-5, the V gene TRBV5-1, with 10 bases aligning to TRBD2. CDR1 is SGHRS and CDR2 is YFSETQ in the germline V gene. Trimming cost V 1 base and J 5 bases; bases outside gene matches: 5. The CDR3 length is 15 residues. The CDR3: CASSLRLAGVETQYF. The CDR3 nucleotides read TGCGCCAGCAGCTTGAGGCTAGCGGGAGTGGAGACCCAGTACTTC.

This sequence joins TRBV4-2 and TRBJ2-1; 7 bases are shared with TRBD2. The length of the CDR3 is 16 residues. CDR1 is LGHNA, CDR2 YNFKEQ, per germline. The V gene end was trimmed by 5 bases and the J gene end by 4 bases; junction bases not matched to a gene: 11. CDR3: CASSETSRQLYNEQFF. The CDR3 bases are TGTGCCAGCAGCGAGACTAGCCGACAATTATACAATGAGCAGTTCTTC.

This clonotype appeared a few times. J is TRBJ1-1 and V is TRBV10-3; unclear D gene. The CDR3 totals 13 residues. With 7 bases removed from V and 0 bases from J, the gap between germline ends came to 9 bases. The V gene's germline CDR1 is ENHRY and CDR2 SYGVKD. As DNA, the CDR3 is TGTGCCATCAAGCGACAAATGAACACTGAAGCTTTCTTT. It codes for CAIKRQMNTEAFF.

This clonotype was seen ten or more times. This sequence joins TRBV7-2 and TRBJ1-2; 11 bases are a match to TRBD1. There are 15 residues in the CDR3. Germline loops: CDR1 SGHTA, CDR2 FQGNSA. Trimming at V came to 5 bases and at J to 4 bases, leaving 6 bases not matched to a gene. In nucleotides, the CDR3 is TGTGCCAGCAGCCCACCGGACAGGGGGCCCTATGGCTACACCTTC. Its protein product is CASSPPDRGPYGYTF.

The chain couples TRBV7-6 to TRBJ2-3; 10 bases match TRBD2. The CDR3 sequence is 15 residues long. The ends lost 5 bases at V and 4 bases at J; junction bases unmatched: 6. Germline V gives CDR1 SGHVS, CDR2 FNYEAQ. CDR3 loop: CASSSTSGTADTQYF. CDR3 nucleotides: TGTGCCAGCAGCAGCACTAGCGGGACGGCAGATACGCAGTATTTT.

This clonotype was recorded only once. The chain joins TRBV18 to TRBJ2-2; D call uncertain. Between the trimmed V and J ends, which lost 3 bases and 3 bases, there was a span of 17 bases. CDR1 is KGHSH, CDR2 LQKENI, per germline. The length of the CDR3 is 17 residues. The CDR3 region has the DNA TGTGCCAGCTCACCCGCCTCCGTGGGGATCGACACCGGGGAGCTGTTTTTT. Translating it yields CASSPASVGIDTGELFF.

The chain carries TRBV12-3 or TRBV12-4 and TRBJ2-1, with TRBD2 identical over 7 bases. The V gene end was trimmed by 3 bases and the J gene end by 6 bases; junction bases not matched to a gene: 11. The CDR3 covers 16 residues. CDR3 protein: CASSLVRTRISNEQFF. The CDR3 bases are TGTGCCAGCAGTTTGGTGAGGACTAGGATCAGCAATGAGCAGTTCTTC.

The V and J genes are TRBV15 and TRBJ1-5; D is uncertain. CDR1 is LNHNV and CDR2 is YYDKDF in the germline V gene (reference sequence). This CDR3 has 13 amino acids. V gave up 2 bases and J gave up 7 bases, with 9 bases separating them. Written as DNA, the CDR3 is TGTGCCACCAGCAGACTACAAGTCCAGCCCCAGCATTTT. This encodes CATSRLQVQPQHF.

This clonotype was observed a few times. V and J are TRBV5-6 and TRBJ1-2, with a tentative D call TRBD1 (5 bases). Trimming pared 4 bases from V and 8 bases from J, leaving 21 bases between. Per germline, CDR1 SGHDT and CDR2 YYEEEE. The CDR3 is made up of 15 amino acids. CDR3 in DNA: TGTGCCAGCAGCCCCATGGACCGGGACTACGAAGGCTACACCTTC. It yields the protein CASSPMDRDYEGYTF.

The rearrangement uses TRBV12-5 and TRBJ2-5; D is possibly TRBD2 (6 bases). CDR3 length: 17 residues. Trimming removed 0 bases from V and 4 bases from J, with 18 bases in between. Germline V gene lookup returns CDR1 LGHNT and CDR2 FRNRAP. The DNA for the CDR3 is TGTGCTAGTGGTTTGGTACTTCTGCAGGGAGGAGGAGAGACCCAGTACTTC. It translates to CASGLVLLQGGGETQYF.

In this sample, this clonotype turned up a few times. V is TRBV6-2 or TRBV6-3 and J is TRBJ2-5; no reliable D call. This CDR3 is built from 14 residues. Trimming pared 6 bases from V and 1 base from J, leaving 12 bases between. Germline V gene sequence: CDR1 MNHEY, CDR2 SVGEGT. DNA of the CDR3: TGTGCCAGCAGCCCTACTACCACCCAAGAGACCCAGTACTTC. Amino acids: CASSPTTTQETQYF.

The rearrangement uses TRBV11-2 and TRBJ2-1, with TRBD2 matching over 15 bases. The CDR3 runs 17 residues. Germline CDR1 reads SGHAT; CDR2 reads FQNNGV. Losses at the gene ends were 5 bases for V and 7 bases for J; bases not matched to a gene: 9. CDR3 nucleotide sequence: TGTGCCAGCAGCCAGGGACTAGCGGGGGGTAGAGGGAATGAGCAGTTCTTC. Translation: CASSQGLAGGRGNEQFF.

The chain joins TRBV27 to TRBJ1-5; 7 bases line up with TRBD1. Germline values: CDR1 MNHEY, CDR2 SMNVEV (reference sequence). The CDR3 is 14 amino acids. The V gene end was trimmed by 4 bases and the J gene end by 6 bases; junction bases not matched to a gene: 6. CDR3 DNA sequence: TGTGCCAGCAGTTCAGGGGGGCCGGGTCAGCCCCAGCATTTT. Residues: CASSSGGPGQPQHF.